This TCR beta chain is from a study of cytomegalovirus exposure and HLA in healthy donors. General study points: Reported performance of the classifier showed diagnosis of cytomegalovirus status with high specificity and sensitivity.

As to this clone: Its target is unknown.

Healthy donors of bone marrow made up the group. This PCR relied on a set of 60 Vbeta primers and 13 Jbeta primers. Clones were sequenced by immunoSEQ multiplex PCR, and TCRdb holds only the in-frame ones, with some missing. The sample is made up of approximately 170,000 clones, and the top ten hold less than 0.95% of it. CDR1 and CDR2 (germline): SGDLS, YYNGEE. The V end lost 3 bases, the J end lost 1 base, and 7 bases lay between the germline ends. This CDR3 region has 14 residues. Sequencing used PBMCs. This sequence was found in a woman in her late teens or twenties in good health and CMV-seropositive. The rearrangement links TRBV9 to TRBJ2-2, with unresolved D. The CDR3 coding sequence is TGTGCCAGCAGCGAATCACTGAACACCGGGGAGCTGTTTTTT. Residues: CASSESLNTGELFF.